The 5 T cell receptor beta chains listed next were all sequenced from one sample in a study of shared clonotypes between healthy human individuals (dated by TCRdb to 2020 to 2022). Library method: the immunoSEQ multiplex PCR assay. Entries here come from immuneACCESS through TCRdb and include only in-frame sequences with V and J called. Some clones fail to appear in such tables; in the studies checked, an unresolved V gene covers under half of the shortfall, and the cause of the remainder is unknown. The sample table lists some 680,000 clones, approximately 73% of them with a count of one. The top ten constitute 1.5% to 2% of the sample. The material sequenced was memory CD4+ T cells sorted from blood. The cell subset or site label on this specimen signifies: CD45RA-negative fraction. Receptors were obtained from a woman in her twenties or thirties in good health.

As regards this clone: Within the sample, other DNA sequences also encode this same CDR3. The chain combines TRBV5-1 with TRBJ2-5; 9 bases are a match to TRBD1. The junction had 2 bases not matched to a gene; V was cut back by 3 bases and J by 5 bases. The CDR3 has 13 amino acids. CDR1 and CDR2 (germline): SGHRS, YFSETQ. CDR3 coding DNA: TGCGCCAGCAGCTACGGACAGGGGGAGACCCAGTACTTC. It is translated as CASSYGQGETQYF.

V usage is TRBV5-6 and J usage is TRBJ2-7; 7 bases align to TRBD2. The germline gives CDR1 SGHDT, CDR2 YYEEEE. J gave up 7 bases and V 1 base, and 8 bases lay outside the gene matches. This CDR3 has 14 residues. CDR3 nucleotides: TGTGCCAGCAGCTTGTGGGCAGCCGGGGGGGAGCAGTACTTC. This gives the protein CASSLWAAGGEQYF.

The chain carries TRBV19 and TRBJ2-1; tentative D call: TRBD2 (6 bases). Germline CDR1 and CDR2: LNHDA and SQIVND (reference sequence). The CDR3 length is 14 residues. V lost 3 bases to trimming and J lost 5 bases, with 11 bases between them. The CDR3 here is CASSIGTYNNEQFF. The CDR3 DNA follows: TGTGCCAGTAGTATCGGGACTTACAACAATGAGCAGTTCTTC.

This chain connects TRBV7-9 to TRBJ2-1, with D unresolved. The CDR3 runs to 11 residues. The V gene lost 5 bases and the J gene lost 8 bases, with 7 bases spanning the gap. In germline, CDR1 is SEHNR, CDR2 FQNEAQ (reference sequence). CDR3 bases: TGTGCCAGCAGCCCTGAATATGAGCAGTTCTTC. As protein: CASSPEYEQFF. Supplemented by reference TRBV7-9 and TRBJ2-1, the full variable domain reads DTGVSQNPRHKITKRGQNVTFRCDPISEHNRLYWYRQTLGQGPEFLTYFQNEAQLEKSRLLSDRFSAERPKGSFSTLEIQRTEQGDSAMYLCASSPEYEQFFGPGTRLTVL.

The chain links TRBV2 to TRBJ2-7, with a possible D match to TRBD2 (5 bases). V was cut by 6 bases and J by 2 bases, with 11 bases left in between. There are 13 residues in the CDR3. The germline gives CDR1 SNHLY, CDR2 FYNNEI. CDR3 loop: CASRSDWPYEQYF. CDR3 DNA: TGTGCCAGCAGATCGGACTGGCCCTACGAGCAGTACTTC.